These 18 T cell receptor beta chains came from one sample sequenced in a study of blood T cell repertoires in COVID-19. Generated by immunoSEQ multiplex PCR, the TCRdb table keeps only in-frame clones and is missing some. The table shows 250,000 or so clones, with roughly 86% occurring only once. The specimen was PBMCs or T cells enriched from blood (not recorded which). The receptors derive from a woman in her 50s who had recovered from COVID-19.

The chain couples TRBV5-8 to TRBJ1-4, with no clear D. V gave up 4 bases and J gave up 7 bases, with 26 bases separating them. The CDR3 sequence is 18 residues long. Germline lookup yields CDR1 SGHTS and CDR2 YDEGEE. This chain's CDR3 is CASSHDPGGILTGEKLFF. The CDR3 bases are TGTGCCAGCAGCCATGATCCGGGAGGGATCCTGACCGGTGAAAAACTGTTTTTT.

J is TRBJ2-6 and V is TRBV4-2; 12 positions match TRBD2. CDR1 is LGHNA, CDR2 YNFKEQ, per germline. The CDR3 runs 18 residues. Trimming cost V 4 bases and J 4 bases; bases outside gene matches: 8. CDR3 in DNA: TGTGCCAGCAGCCTACTTGGGACTAGCGGGCAAGGGGCCAACGTCCTGACTTTC. Translated: CASSLLGTSGQGANVLTF.

The rearrangement uses TRBV7-9 and TRBJ1-2; D gene ambiguous. CDR1 and CDR2 (germline): SEHNR, FQNEAQ (reference sequence). The CDR3 consists of 13 residues. V was clipped by 2 bases and J by 3 bases, with 7 bases between them. CDR3 nucleotides: TGTGCCAGCAGCTTAAGTACGGACTATGGCTACACCTTC. Protein sequence: CASSLSTDYGYTF.

This sequence joins TRBV12-3 or TRBV12-4 and TRBJ2-3, with D possibly matching TRBD2 (6 bases). This CDR3 is 13 amino acids long. The ends were cut back, 4 bases at V and 6 bases at J, with 11 bases in the middle. Here the CDR3 DNA reads TGTGCCAGCAGTTCCCGTCTAGCGGATACGCAGTATTTT. Protein sequence: CASSSRLADTQYF.

This clone was detected once. The chain recombines TRBV28 with TRBJ2-7; a weak D match, TRBD1 (7 bases). This CDR3 is built from 14 residues. The V end lost 3 bases, the J end lost 4 bases, and 13 bases lay between the germline ends. Germline V gives CDR1 MDHEN, CDR2 SYDVKM. CDR3 protein: CASSFGGGAYEQYF. The CDR3 coding sequence is TGTGCCAGCAGTTTTGGAGGGGGCGCATACGAGCAGTACTTC.

The CDR3 DNA reads as TGTGCCAGCAGCTTAGCCGTAGGAGCTAATGAAAAACTGTTTTTT. Its protein is CASSLAVGANEKLFF. The chain employs TRBV7-9 and TRBJ1-4; D remains unclear. The CDR3 loop spans 15 amino acids. The ends were cut back, 0 bases at V and 3 bases at J, with 8 bases in the middle. CDR1 and CDR2 from the germline V gene are SEHNR and FQNEAQ (reference sequence).

This sequence joins TRBV19 and TRBJ1-5, with TRBD1 matching 11 bases. The CDR3 covers 15 residues. J lost 4 bases, V lost 6 bases, and 5 bases had no gene match. Germline V gene sequence: CDR1 LNHDA, CDR2 SQIVND (reference sequence). CDR3 sequence (DNA): TGTGCCAGTAGGGGAGGGACAGGGGGAAATCAGCCCCAGCATTTT. Its protein is CASRGGTGGNQPQHF.

The chain has TRBV6-5 and TRBJ2-5, with 7 positions matching TRBD2. The CDR3 has 13 residues. Germline CDR1 MNHEY, CDR2 SVGAGI. Trimming removed 6 bases from V and 5 bases from J; junction bases left unmatched: 6. The CDR3 nucleotides are TGTGCCAGCAGGAGGAGCGGGATCGAGACCCAGTACTTC. Translated: CASRRSGIETQYF.

The chain links TRBV7-9 to TRBJ2-2; D remains ambiguous. Germline V CDR1 and CDR2: SEHNR, FQNEAQ (reference sequence). This CDR3 has 16 residues. The V and J ends lost 7 bases and 5 bases respectively, with 20 bases between them. DNA for the CDR3: TGTGCCAGCACCCCGACGGAATTTAGCCGGACCGGGGAGCTGTTTTTT. This sequence encodes CASTPTEFSRTGELFF. The full variable domain, completed using reference TRBV7-9 and TRBJ2-2, is DTGVSQNPRHKITKRGQNVTFRCDPISEHNRLYWYRQTLGQGPEFLTYFQNEAQLEKSRLLSDRFSAERPKGSFSTLEIQRTEQGDSAMYLCASTPTEFSRTGELFFGEGSRLTVL.

The chain has TRBV27 and TRBJ1-2; D perhaps matches TRBD1 (6 bases). V gave up 4 bases and J gave up 8 bases, with 14 bases separating them. Looked up from germline, CDR1 is MNHEY and CDR2 is SMNVEV (reference sequence). There are 13 residues in the CDR3. The CDR3 sequence is CASSYTGSSGYTF. The CDR3 nucleotides are TGTGCCAGCAGTTACACAGGGAGTAGCGGCTACACCTTC.

V gene TRBV2 combines with J gene TRBJ1-4; 8 bases match TRBD1. This CDR3 spans 12 amino acids. V was clipped by 7 bases and J by 8 bases; unmatched bases: 3. Germline CDR1 is SNHLY and CDR2 is FYNNEI. The DNA for the CDR3 is TGTGCCAGCAAGGACAGGGTGGAAAAACTGTTTTTT. Amino acid sequence: CASKDRVEKLFF.

The chain has TRBV12-3 or TRBV12-4 and TRBJ2-7, with D unclear. This CDR3 has 13 amino acids. V was clipped by 6 bases and J by 2 bases, with 11 bases between them. CDR3 coding DNA: TGTGCCAGCAGCCCTACCACCCCCTACGAGCAGTACTTC. This codes for CASSPTTPYEQYF.

The rearrangement links TRBV15 to TRBJ2-7; 10 positions match TRBD1. Germline V gives CDR1 LNHNV, CDR2 YYDKDF (reference sequence). This CDR3 is 15 amino acids long. J lost 2 bases, V lost 1 base, and 2 bases had no gene match. The chain's CDR3 is CATSRAGQGTYEQYF. The CDR3 DNA reads TGTGCCACCAGCAGAGCGGGACAGGGGACCTACGAGCAGTACTTC.

This rearrangement joins TRBV11-2 to TRBJ1-5; the match to TRBD1 covers 10 bases. This CDR3 region has 15 residues. Trimming at V came to 5 bases and at J to 5 bases, leaving 6 bases not matched to a gene. The germline V gene has CDR1 SGHAT and CDR2 FQNNGV. CDR3 amino acids: CASSAGTGVDQPQHF. CDR3 sequence (DNA): TGTGCCAGCAGCGCCGGGACAGGGGTTGATCAGCCCCAGCATTTT.

The genes are TRBV19 and TRBJ1-5; no clear D gene. This CDR3 region has 14 residues. From germline, CDR1 is LNHDA and CDR2 SQIVND (reference sequence). The germline V and J ends were trimmed by 7 bases and 2 bases, with 12 bases remaining between them. DNA of the CDR3: TGTGCCAGTACCTCGCCCAGCGGCAATCAGCCCCAGCATTTT. Translated, it gives CASTSPSGNQPQHF.

With respect to this clone: Other DNA sequences in this specimen translate into the identical CDR3. The chain employs TRBV5-1 and TRBJ2-3, with D uncertain. Germline V gene sequence: CDR1 SGHRS, CDR2 YFSETQ. Trimming cost V 0 bases and J 1 base, with 3 bases left between them. CDR3 length: 13 residues. CDR3 bases: TGCGCCAGCAGCTTGGCAGGCACAGATACGCAGTATTTT. Its protein is CASSLAGTDTQYF.

The chain couples TRBV7-9 to TRBJ2-5; TRBD2 matches at 9 bases. The CDR3 totals 15 residues. The J segment lost 5 bases and the V segment lost 1 base, leaving 5 bases of the junction unmatched. Germline lookup yields CDR1 SEHNR and CDR2 FQNEAQ (reference sequence). CDR3 residues: CASSLDAGGPETQYF. Here the CDR3 DNA reads TGTGCCAGCAGCTTAGATGCGGGAGGGCCGGAGACCCAGTACTTC.

The chain employs TRBV2 and TRBJ1-6, with unresolved D. The V gene lost 5 bases and the J gene lost 0 bases, with 8 bases spanning the gap. The germline CDR1 and CDR2 sequences are SNHLY and FYNNEI. This CDR3 has 15 amino acids. CDR3 nucleotides: TGTGCCAGCAGTCCCTCGAGCTCCTATAATTCACCCCTCCACTTT. Translating it yields CASSPSSSYNSPLHF.